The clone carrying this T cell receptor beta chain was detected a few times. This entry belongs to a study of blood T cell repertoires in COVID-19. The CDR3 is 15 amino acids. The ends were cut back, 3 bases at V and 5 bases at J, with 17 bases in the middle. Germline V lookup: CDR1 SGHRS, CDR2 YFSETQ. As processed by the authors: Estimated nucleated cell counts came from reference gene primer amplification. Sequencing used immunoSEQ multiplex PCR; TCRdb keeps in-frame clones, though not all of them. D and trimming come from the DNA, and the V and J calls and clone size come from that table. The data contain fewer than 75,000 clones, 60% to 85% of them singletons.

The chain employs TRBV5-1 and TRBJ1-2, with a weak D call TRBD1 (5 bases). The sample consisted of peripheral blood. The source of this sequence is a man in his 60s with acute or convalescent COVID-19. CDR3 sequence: CASSSGQVFEYGYTF. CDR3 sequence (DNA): TGCGCCAGCAGCTCCGGACAAGTCTTCGAGTATGGCTACACCTTC.